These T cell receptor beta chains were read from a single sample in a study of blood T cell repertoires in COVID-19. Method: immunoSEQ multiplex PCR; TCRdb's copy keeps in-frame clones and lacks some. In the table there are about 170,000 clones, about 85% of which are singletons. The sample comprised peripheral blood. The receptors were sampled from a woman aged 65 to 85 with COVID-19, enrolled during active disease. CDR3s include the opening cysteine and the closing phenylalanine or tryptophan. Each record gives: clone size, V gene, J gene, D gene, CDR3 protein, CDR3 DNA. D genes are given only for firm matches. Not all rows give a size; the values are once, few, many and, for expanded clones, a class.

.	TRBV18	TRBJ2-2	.	CASSSGTQTGELFF	TGTGCCAGCTCATCCGGGACTCAAACCGGGGAGCTGTTTTTT
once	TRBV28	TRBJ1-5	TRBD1	CASTKLRDRASRYNQPQHF	TGTGCCAGCACTAAACTCCGGGACAGGGCTTCGAGGTACAATCAGCCCCAGCATTTT
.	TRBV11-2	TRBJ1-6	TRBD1	CASSFWTGGSSPLHF	TGTGCCAGCAGCTTCTGGACAGGGGGCAGTTCACCCCTCCACTTT
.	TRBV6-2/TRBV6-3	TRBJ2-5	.	CASSRETQYF	TGTGCCAGCAGTCGGGAGACCCAGTACTTC
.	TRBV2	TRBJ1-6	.	CASKETAPYNSPLHF	TGTGCCAGCAAGGAGACGGCACCGTATAATTCACCCCTCCACTTT
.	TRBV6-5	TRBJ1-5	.	CASRSGSTGQPQHF	TGTGCCAGCAGAAGCGGCTCAACAGGGCAGCCCCAGCATTTT
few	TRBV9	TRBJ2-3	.	CASSPSLSGPDTQYF	TGTGCCAGCAGCCCATCCTTAAGCGGACCAGATACGCAGTATTTT
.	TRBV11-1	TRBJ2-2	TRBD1	CASRESGTGPGELFF	TGTGCCAGCAGGGAATCCGGGACAGGGCCCGGGGAGCTGTTTTTT
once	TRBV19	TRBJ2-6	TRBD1	CASRKGQGARGANVLTF	TGTGCCAGTAGGAAAGGACAGGGGGCGCGTGGGGCCAACGTCCTGACTTTC
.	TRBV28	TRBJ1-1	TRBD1	CASSLTGGRTEAFF	TGTGCCAGCAGTCTAACAGGGGGAAGGACTGAAGCTTTCTTT
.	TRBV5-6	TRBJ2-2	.	CASSLQGTGELFF	TGTGCCAGCAGCTTGCAGGGAACCGGGGAGCTGTTTTTT
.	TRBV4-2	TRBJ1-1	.	CASTGVNTEAFF	TGTGCCAGCACAGGGGTCAACACTGAAGCTTTCTTT
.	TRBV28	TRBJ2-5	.	CASRAGFKTQYF	TGTGCCAGCAGGGCAGGGTTTAAGACCCAGTACTTC
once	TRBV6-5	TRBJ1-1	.	CASRQTVTEAFF	TGTGCCAGCAGACAGACAGTGACTGAAGCTTTCTTT
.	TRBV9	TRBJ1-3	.	CASSVGGAPSGNTIYF	TGTGCCAGCAGCGTGGGTGGGGCTCCCTCTGGAAACACCATATATTTT
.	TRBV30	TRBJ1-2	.	CAWTGGYRFFYTF	TGTGCCTGGACGGGGGGATATCGATTCTTCTACACCTTC
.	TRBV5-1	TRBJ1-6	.	CASSLEPGLILNSPLHF	TGCGCCAGCAGCTTGGAACCGGGACTCATCTTAAATTCACCCCTCCACTTT